This T cell receptor (beta chain) originates from a study of tumor-infiltrating lymphocytes in primary liver carcinoma. This clonotype was seen repeatedly, ten times or more. The study co-extracted DNA and RNA from around 20-30 mg of unsorted bulk tissue. Constant-region priming of about 0.5 ug total RNA yielded TCR beta cDNA. A slightly modified ARM-PCR protocol with three nested multiplex PCR rounds produced these TCR beta libraries. MiXCR, run by TCRdb on the multiplex PCR reads, gives a single entry per CDR3 protein. The data show over 100,000 distinct CDR3 sequences, with nearly 70% seen just once and more than 7% held by the top ten. The sequencing sample was made of tumor-adjacent normal liver tissue. The source of this sequence is a woman aged 55-70 years with primary liver carcinoma and hepatitis B virus infection.

The CDR3 protein is CASSLYRPNEQFF. The CDR3, as DNA: TGTGCCAGCAGTTTATACAGGCCCAATGAGCAGTTCTTC. The gene calls are TRBV12-3 or TRBV12-4 and TRBJ2-1; TRBD1 might be the D (5 bases). V was cut by 2 bases and J by 6 bases, with 8 bases left in between. The CDR3 runs 13 residues.